This TCR beta chain was sequenced during a study of beta chain features in type 1 diabetes. Points on this clone: Antigen: not known.

Study results and limitations: The influence of HLA type on TCRB rearrangement stayed undetermined. There was a moderate but significant shortening of TCRB CDR3s in all four CD4+ subsets of Type 1 diabetes patients.

All of the isolated RNA was reverse transcribed, so expressed TCRB transcripts were sequenced. Method: immunoSEQ multiplex PCR; TCRdb's copy keeps in-frame clones and lacks some. The repertoire holds some 350,000 clones, with around a tenth as singletons. The V end lost 9 bases, the J end lost 4 bases, and 13 bases lay between the germline ends. The CDR3 has 12 amino acids. From germline, CDR1 is MDHEN and CDR2 SYDVKM. This chain joins TRBV28 and TRBJ2-7, with a weak D call TRBD2 (5 bases). The TCR comes from a young man with type 1 diabetes. The specimen was central memory CD4+ T cells from blood. CDR3 bases: TGTGCCAGTACTGCAGCGGATTACGAGCAGTACTTC. Its translation is CASTAADYEQYF.